This T cell receptor beta chain comes out of a study of T cells in Graves' hyperthyroidism and ophthalmopathy. Study information: Blood from the periphery was taken at initial diagnosis, before any treatment. Overall study results and limits: Model output signaled ophthalmopathy a median around 6.9 months ahead of onset.

The V end lost 0 bases, the J end lost 2 bases, and 7 bases lay between the germline ends. Germline V gene sequence: CDR1 SGDLS, CDR2 YYNGEE. The CDR3 runs 14 residues. RNA transcripts gave rise to amplified TCR beta CDR3 regions. The HTBI primer set served for first-round RT-PCR of the TCR CDR3. In TCRdb, the multiplex PCR reads were re-called with MiXCR into one record per CDR3 protein. The table shows about 640,000 distinct CDR3 sequences, with roughly 15% occurring only once. Remarks on this clonotype: The antigen is unknown.

The genes are TRBV9 and TRBJ2-3; D gene ambiguous. The origin of this receptor is a woman between 50 and 59 years old with Graves' ophthalmopathy. Input material: blood. Here the CDR3 reads CASSVGDTTDTQYF. CDR3 in DNA: TGTGCCAGCAGCGTAGGGGATACCACAGATACGCAGTATTTT.